This TCR beta chain was captured by sequencing in a study of cytotoxic CD8 clonotypes in ibrutinib-treated CLL. Profiling relied on immunoSEQ multiplex PCR, and the TCRdb table lists in-frame clones only, not all of them. The sample consists of roughly 250,000 clones, 70% of them appearing once. A word on this clone: As yet, its antigen is unknown.

CDR1 MNHEY and CDR2 SVGAGI come from the germline V gene. Trimming took 10 bases from V and 2 from J, leaving 18 bases between them. The CDR3 runs to 15 residues. Overall study findings and caveats: Clonality (at baseline) was higher than in age-matched healthy donors and tracked circulating CD8+ T-cell counts.

Sequencing used PBMCs, obtained after 24 months of ibrutinib treatment. This chain connects TRBV6-5 to TRBJ1-5; D might be TRBD1 (5 bases). The TCR comes from a human donor with chronic lymphocytic leukemia. The CDR3 reads CATRRQGTGNQPQHF. CDR3 DNA: TGTGCCACCCGTCGTCAGGGAACTGGCAATCAGCCCCAGCATTTT.